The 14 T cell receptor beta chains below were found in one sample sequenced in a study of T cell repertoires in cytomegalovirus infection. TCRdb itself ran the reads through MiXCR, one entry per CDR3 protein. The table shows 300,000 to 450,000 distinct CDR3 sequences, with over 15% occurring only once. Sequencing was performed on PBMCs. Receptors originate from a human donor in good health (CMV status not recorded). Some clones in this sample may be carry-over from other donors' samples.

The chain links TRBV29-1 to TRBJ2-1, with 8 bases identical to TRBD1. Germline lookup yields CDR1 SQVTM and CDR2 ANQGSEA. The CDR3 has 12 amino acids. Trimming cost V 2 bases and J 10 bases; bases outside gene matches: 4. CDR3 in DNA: TGCAGCGTTGAAAATAGGGACAGGGAGCAGTTCTTC. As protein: CSVENRDREQFF.

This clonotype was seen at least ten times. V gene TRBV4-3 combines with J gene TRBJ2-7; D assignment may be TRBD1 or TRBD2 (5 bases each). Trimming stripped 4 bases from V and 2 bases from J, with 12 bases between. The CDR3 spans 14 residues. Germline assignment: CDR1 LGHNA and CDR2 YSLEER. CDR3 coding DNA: TGCGCCAGCAGCCCACAGCAGGGAGCCTACGAGCAGTACTTC. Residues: CASSPQQGAYEQYF.

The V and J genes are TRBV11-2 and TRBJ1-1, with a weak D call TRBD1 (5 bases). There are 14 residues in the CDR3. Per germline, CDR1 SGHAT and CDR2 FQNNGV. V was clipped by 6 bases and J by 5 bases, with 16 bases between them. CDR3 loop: CASRRGERETEAFF. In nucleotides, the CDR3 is TGTGCCAGCAGACGAGGGGAGAGGGAGACTGAAGCTTTCTTT.

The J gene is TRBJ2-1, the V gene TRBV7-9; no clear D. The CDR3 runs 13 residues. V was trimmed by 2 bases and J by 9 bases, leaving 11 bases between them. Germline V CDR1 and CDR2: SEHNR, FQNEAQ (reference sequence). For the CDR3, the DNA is TGTGCCAGCAGCTTAATTTCGGCTTCTGAGCAGTTCTTC. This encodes CASSLISASEQFF.

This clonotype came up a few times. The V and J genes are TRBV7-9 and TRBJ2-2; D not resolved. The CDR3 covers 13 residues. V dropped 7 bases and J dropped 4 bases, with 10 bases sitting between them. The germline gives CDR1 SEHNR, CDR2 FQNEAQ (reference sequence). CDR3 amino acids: CASTATATGELFF. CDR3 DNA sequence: TGTGCCAGCACGGCGACGGCCACCGGGGAGCTGTTTTTT. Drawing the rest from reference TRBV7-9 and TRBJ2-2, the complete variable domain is DTGVSQNPRHKITKRGQNVTFRCDPISEHNRLYWYRQTLGQGPEFLTYFQNEAQLEKSRLLSDRFSAERPKGSFSTLEIQRTEQGDSAMYLCASTATATGELFFGEGSRLTVL.

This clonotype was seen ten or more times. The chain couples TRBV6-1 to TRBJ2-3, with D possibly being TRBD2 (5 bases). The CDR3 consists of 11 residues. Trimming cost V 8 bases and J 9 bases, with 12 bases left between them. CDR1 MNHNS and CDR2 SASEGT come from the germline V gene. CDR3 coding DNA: TGTGCCAGCGAGGACTGGAAGACGCAGTATTTT. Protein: CASEDWKTQYF.

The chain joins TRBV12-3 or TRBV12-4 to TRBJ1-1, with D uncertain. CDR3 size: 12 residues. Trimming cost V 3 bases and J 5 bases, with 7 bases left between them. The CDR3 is CASSLMLTEAFF. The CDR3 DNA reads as TGTGCCAGCAGTTTGATGCTGACTGAAGCTTTCTTT.

The CDR3 DNA follows: TGTGCCAGCAGCCCCGGACAGGGGAGGCCCCAGCATTTT. Its protein is CASSPGQGRPQHF. The rearrangement uses TRBV5-4 and TRBJ1-5; TRBD1 aligns across 9 bases. J lost 9 bases, V lost 4 bases, and 5 bases had no gene match. Germline V CDR1 and CDR2: SGHNT, YYREEE (reference sequence). There are 13 residues in the CDR3.

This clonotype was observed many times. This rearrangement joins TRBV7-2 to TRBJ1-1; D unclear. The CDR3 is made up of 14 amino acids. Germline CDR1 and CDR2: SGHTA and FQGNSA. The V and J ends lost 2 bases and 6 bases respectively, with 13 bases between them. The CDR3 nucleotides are TGTGCCAGCAGCTTATTCTACCGGGCACCTGAAGCTTTCTTT. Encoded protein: CASSLFYRAPEAFF.

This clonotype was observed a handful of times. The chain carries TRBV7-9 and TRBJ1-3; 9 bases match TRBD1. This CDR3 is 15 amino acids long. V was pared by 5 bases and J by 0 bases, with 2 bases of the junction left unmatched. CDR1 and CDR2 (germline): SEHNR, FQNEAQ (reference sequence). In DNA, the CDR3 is TGTGCCAGCAGCACGGACAGGGGCTCTGGAAACACCATATATTTT. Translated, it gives CASSTDRGSGNTIYF.

CDR3 DNA sequence: TGTGCCAGCAGCCAAGATCATTTTAGCGGGGGGGAAGAGACCCAGTACTTC. Amino acids: CASSQDHFSGGEETQYF. The chain carries TRBV4-2 and TRBJ2-5; 11 bases agree with TRBD2. The CDR3 is 17 residues long. Germline V gene data show CDR1 as LGHNA and CDR2 as YNFKEQ. The junction had 6 bases not matched to a gene; V was cut back by 0 bases and J by 3 bases.

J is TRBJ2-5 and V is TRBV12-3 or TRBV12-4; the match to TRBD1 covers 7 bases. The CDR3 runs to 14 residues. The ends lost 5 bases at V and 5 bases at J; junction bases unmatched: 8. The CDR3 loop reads CASSTNRGSETQYF. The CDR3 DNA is TGTGCCAGCAGTACCAACAGGGGTTCGGAGACCCAGTACTTC.

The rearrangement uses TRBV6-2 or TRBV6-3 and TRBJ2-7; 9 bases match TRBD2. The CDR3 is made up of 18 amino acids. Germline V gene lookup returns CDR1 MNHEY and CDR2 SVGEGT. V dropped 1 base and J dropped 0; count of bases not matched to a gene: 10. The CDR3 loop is CASSYLASSGISSYEQYF. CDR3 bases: TGTGCCAGCAGTTACTTGGCGTCTAGCGGGATTAGCTCCTACGAGCAGTACTTC.

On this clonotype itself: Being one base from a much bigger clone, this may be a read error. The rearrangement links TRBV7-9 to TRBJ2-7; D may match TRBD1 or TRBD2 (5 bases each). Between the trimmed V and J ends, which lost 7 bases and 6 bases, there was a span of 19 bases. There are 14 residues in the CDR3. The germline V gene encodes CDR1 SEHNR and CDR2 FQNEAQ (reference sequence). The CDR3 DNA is TGTGCCAGCAACCCCGGGACGGCTAGTGCCGAGCAGTACTTC. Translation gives CASNPGTASAEQYF.